This T cell receptor (beta chain) was sequenced for a study of follicular helper T cells after annual influenza vaccination. Overall study findings and caveats: Yearly vaccinations repeatedly recalled conserved clonotypes in ICOS+CD38+ cTfh.

This clone was counted between two and nine times. The target antigen is unknown. Described time point: 2014-2015 season, 7 days after vaccination. Donors were community-dwelling with no influenza vaccine in the prior 6 months. Vaccine contraindications, substance abuse, HIV/AIDS, active malignancy and active illness excluded donors. V shed 4 bases and J shed 4 bases, with 16 bases lying between them. CDR1 and CDR2 (germline): MNHEY, SMNVEV (reference sequence). The CDR3 consists of 15 residues. Method: immunoSEQ multiplex PCR; TCRdb's copy keeps in-frame clones and lacks some. The sample contains approximately 10,000 clones, roughly 80% of which appear only once.

J is TRBJ1-2 and V is TRBV27; possible D gene TRBD1, 6 bases. The sample was CXCR5+ CD38- circulating T follicular helper cells from blood, taken 7 days after influenza vaccination. As for subset: circulating Tfh, non-naive CD4+CXCR5+PD-1+ (ICOS+CD38+ or ICOS-CD38-). The source is an adult who received the influenza vaccine. The CDR3 protein is CASSSYAGQLYGYTF. The CDR3 coding sequence is TGTGCCAGCAGTTCCTACGCTGGACAGCTCTATGGCTACACCTTC.